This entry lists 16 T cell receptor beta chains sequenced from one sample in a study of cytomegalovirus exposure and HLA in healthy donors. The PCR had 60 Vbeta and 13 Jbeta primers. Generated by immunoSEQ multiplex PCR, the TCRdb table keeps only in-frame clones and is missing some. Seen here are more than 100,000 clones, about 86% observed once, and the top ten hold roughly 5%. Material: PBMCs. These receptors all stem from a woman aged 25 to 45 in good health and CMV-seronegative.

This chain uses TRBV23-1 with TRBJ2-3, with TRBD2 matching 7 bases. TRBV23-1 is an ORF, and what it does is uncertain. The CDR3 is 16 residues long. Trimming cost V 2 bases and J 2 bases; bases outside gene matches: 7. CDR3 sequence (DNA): TGCGCCAGCAGTCAACAATCAGAGCGGGACACAGATACGCAGTATTTT. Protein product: CASSQQSERDTDTQYF.

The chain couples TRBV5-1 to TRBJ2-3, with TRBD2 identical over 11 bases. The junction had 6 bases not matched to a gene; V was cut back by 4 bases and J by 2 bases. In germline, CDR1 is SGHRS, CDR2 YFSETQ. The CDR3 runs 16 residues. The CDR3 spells CASSQGLAESTDTQYF. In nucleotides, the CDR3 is TGCGCCAGCAGCCAGGGACTAGCGGAATCCACAGATACGCAGTATTTT.

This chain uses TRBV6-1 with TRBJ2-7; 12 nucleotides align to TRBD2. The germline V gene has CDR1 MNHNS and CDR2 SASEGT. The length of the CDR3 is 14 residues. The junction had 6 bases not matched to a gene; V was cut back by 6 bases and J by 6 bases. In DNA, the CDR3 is TGTGCCAGCAGGAATCTAGCGGGAGGGGGCGAGCAGTACTTC. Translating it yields CASRNLAGGGEQYF.

The DNA of the CDR3 is TGCGCCAGCAGCCAAGGGTCGGGAGGGACCCAGTACTTC. Its translation is CASSQGSGGTQYF. The chain joins TRBV4-1 to TRBJ2-5; 7 bases are shared with TRBD2. This CDR3 has 13 amino acids. Germline trimming cut 1 base from V and 7 bases from J; bases unmatched to any gene: 3. Germline V gene sequence: CDR1 MGHRA, CDR2 YSYEKL.

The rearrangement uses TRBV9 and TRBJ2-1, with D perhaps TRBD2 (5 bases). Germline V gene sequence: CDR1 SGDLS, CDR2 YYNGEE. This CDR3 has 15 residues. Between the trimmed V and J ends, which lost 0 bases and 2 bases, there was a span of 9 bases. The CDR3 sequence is CASSVGGSAYNEQFF. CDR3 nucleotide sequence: TGTGCCAGCAGCGTAGGAGGGAGCGCCTACAATGAGCAGTTCTTC.

The DNA of the CDR3 is TGTGCCAGCAGTTACGACAGGGGCGGGATGATAGATACGCAGTATTTT. Protein product: CASSYDRGGMIDTQYF. This chain connects TRBV28 to TRBJ2-3; 8 positions match TRBD1. Germline-derived CDR1 and CDR2 are MDHEN and SYDVKM. The CDR3 spans 16 residues. V trimming: 4 bases; J trimming: 5 bases; junction bases outside the gene matches: 11. Drawing the rest from reference TRBV28 and TRBJ2-3, the complete variable domain is DVKVTQSSRYLVKRTGEKVFLECVQDMDHENMFWYRQDPGLGLRLIYFSYDVKMKEKGDIPEGYSVSREKKERFSLILESASTNQTSMYLCASSYDRGGMIDTQYFGPGTRLTVL.

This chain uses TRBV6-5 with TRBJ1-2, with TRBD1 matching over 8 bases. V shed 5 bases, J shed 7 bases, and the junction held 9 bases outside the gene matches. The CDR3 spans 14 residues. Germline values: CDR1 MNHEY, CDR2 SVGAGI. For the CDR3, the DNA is TGTGCCAGCAGTCCCTTCGACAGGGGCGGTGGCTACACCTTC. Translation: CASSPFDRGGGYTF.

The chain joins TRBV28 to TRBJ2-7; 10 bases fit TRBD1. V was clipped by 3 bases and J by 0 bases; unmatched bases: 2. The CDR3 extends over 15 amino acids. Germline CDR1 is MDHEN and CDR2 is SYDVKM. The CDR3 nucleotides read TGTGCCAGCAGTTTTGGGACAGGGGCCTCCTACGAGCAGTACTTC. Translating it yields CASSFGTGASYEQYF.

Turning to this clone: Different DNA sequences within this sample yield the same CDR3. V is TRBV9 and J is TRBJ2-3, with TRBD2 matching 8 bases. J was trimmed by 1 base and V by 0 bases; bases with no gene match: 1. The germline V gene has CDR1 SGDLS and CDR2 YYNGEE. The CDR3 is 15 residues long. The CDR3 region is CASSVAGGGTDTQYF. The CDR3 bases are TGTGCCAGCAGCGTAGCGGGGGGGGGCACAGATACGCAGTATTTT.

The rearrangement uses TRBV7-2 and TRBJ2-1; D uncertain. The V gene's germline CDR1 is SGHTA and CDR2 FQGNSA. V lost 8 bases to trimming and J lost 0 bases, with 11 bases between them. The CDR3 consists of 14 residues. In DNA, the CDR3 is TGTGCCAGCTGGGTAAGGAGCTCCTACAATGAGCAGTTCTTC. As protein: CASWVRSSYNEQFF.

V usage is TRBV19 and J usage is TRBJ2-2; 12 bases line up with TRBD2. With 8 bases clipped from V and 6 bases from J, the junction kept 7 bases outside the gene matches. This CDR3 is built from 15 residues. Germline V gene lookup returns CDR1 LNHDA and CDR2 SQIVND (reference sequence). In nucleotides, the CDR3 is TGTGCCAGTTTACGGACTAGCGGGATTCCCGGGGAGCTGTTTTTT. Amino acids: CASLRTSGIPGELFF.

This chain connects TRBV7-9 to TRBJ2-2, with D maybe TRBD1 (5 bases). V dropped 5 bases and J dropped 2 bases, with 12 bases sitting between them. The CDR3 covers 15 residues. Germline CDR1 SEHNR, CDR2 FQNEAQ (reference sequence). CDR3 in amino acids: CASSPQGVNTGELFF. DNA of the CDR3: TGTGCCAGCAGCCCACAAGGGGTCAACACCGGGGAGCTGTTTTTT.

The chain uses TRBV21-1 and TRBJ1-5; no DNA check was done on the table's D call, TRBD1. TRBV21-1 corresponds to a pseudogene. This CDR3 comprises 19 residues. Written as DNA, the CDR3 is TGTGCCAGCAGCAACGAAACTAGACAGGGCCCCAATAGCAATCAGCCCCAGCATTTT. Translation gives CASSNETRQGPNSNQPQHF.

The CDR3, as DNA: TGTGCCAGCGGTGTGGCAGGGCTGAAGGAAAAACTGTTTTTT. Amino acid sequence: CASGVAGLKEKLFF. This chain joins TRBV28 and TRBJ1-4, with D possibly TRBD1 on 5 matching bases. Germline V gives CDR1 MDHEN, CDR2 SYDVKM. The germline V and J ends were trimmed by 8 bases and 8 bases, with 18 bases remaining between them. The CDR3 has 14 residues. Full variable domain (missing parts from reference TRBV28 and TRBJ1-4): DVKVTQSSRYLVKRTGEKVFLECVQDMDHENMFWYRQDPGLGLRLIYFSYDVKMKEKGDIPEGYSVSREKKERFSLILESASTNQTSMYLCASGVAGLKEKLFFGSGTQLSVL.

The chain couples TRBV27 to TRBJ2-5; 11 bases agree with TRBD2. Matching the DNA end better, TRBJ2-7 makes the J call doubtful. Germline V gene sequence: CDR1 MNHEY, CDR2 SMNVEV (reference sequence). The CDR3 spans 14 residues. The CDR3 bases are TGTGCCAGCAGTCCGACTAGCGGGACATACGAGCAGTACTTC. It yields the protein CASSPTSGTYEQYF.

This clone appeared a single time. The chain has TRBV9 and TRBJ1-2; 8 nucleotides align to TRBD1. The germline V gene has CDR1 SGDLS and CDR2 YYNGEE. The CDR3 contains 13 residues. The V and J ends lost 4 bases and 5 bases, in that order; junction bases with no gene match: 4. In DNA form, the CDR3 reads TGTGCCAGCAGCTCGTACAGGGGGTATGGCTACACCTTC. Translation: CASSSYRGYGYTF.